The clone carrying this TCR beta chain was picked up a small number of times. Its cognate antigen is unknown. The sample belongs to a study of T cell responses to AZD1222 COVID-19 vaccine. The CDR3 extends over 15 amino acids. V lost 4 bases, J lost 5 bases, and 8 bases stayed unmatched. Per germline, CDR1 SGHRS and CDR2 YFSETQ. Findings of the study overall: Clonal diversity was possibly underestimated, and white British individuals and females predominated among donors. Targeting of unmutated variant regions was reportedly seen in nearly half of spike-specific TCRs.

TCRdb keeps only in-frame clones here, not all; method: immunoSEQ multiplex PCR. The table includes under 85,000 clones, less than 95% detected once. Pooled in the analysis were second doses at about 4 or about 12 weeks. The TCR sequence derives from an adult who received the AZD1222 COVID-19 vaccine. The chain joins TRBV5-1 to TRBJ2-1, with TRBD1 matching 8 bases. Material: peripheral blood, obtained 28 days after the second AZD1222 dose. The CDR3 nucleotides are TGCGCCAGCAGCCCCAGAGGACAGGGAAACAATGAGCAGTTCTTC. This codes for CASSPRGQGNNEQFF. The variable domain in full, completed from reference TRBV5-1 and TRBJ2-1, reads KAGVTQTPRYLIKTRGQQVTLSCSPISGHRSVSWYQQTPGQGLQFLFEYFSETQRNKGNFPGRFSGRQFSNSRSEMNVSTLELGDSALYLCASSPRGQGNNEQFFGPGTRLTVL.